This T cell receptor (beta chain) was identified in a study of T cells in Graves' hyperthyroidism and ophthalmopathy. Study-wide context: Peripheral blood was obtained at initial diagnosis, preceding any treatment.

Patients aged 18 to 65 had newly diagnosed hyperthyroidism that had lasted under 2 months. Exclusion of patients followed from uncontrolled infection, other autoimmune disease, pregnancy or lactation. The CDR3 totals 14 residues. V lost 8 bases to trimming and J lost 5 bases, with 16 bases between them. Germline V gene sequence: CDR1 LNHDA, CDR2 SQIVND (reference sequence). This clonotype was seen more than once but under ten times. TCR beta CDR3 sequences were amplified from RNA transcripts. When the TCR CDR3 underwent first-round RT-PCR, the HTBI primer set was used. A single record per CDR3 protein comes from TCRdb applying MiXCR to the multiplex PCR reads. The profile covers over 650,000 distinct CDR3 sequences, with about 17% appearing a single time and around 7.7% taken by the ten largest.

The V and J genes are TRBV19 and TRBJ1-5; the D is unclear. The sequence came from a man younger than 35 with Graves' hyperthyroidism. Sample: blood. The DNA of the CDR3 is TGTGCCAGTGAGACCGCTCCGAATTATCAGCCCCAGCATTTT. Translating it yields CASETAPNYQPQHF.